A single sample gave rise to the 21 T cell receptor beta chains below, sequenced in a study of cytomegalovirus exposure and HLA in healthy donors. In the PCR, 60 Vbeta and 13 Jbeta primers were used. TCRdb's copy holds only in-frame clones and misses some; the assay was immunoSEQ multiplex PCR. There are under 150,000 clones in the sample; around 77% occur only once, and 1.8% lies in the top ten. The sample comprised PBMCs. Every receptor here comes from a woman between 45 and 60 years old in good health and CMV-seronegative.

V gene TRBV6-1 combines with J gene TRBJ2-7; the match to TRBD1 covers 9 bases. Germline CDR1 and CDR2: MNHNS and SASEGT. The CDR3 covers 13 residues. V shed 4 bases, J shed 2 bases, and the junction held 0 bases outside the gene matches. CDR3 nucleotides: TGTGCCAGCAGTGGGGACAGGGCCTACGAGCAGTACGTC. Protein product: CASSGDRAYEQYV.

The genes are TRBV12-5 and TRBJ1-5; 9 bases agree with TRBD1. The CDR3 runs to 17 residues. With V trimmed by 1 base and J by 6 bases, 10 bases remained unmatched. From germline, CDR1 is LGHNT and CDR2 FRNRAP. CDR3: CASGLANIQGAPQPQHF. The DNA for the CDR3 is TGTGCTAGTGGTTTGGCAAACATACAGGGGGCTCCTCAGCCCCAGCATTTT.

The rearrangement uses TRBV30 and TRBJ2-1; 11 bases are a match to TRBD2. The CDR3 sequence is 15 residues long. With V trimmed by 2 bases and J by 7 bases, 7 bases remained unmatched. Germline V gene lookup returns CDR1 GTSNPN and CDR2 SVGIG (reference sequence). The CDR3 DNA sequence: TGTGCCTGGAGTAAGGGGGCTAGCGGGAGGAATGAGCAGTTCTTC. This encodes CAWSKGASGRNEQFF.

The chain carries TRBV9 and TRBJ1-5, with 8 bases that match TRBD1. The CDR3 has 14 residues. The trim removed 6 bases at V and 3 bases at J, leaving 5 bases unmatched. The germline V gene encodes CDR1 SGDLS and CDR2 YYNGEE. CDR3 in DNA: TGTGCCAGCAATGGGGGACAGGACAATCAGCCCCAGCATTTT. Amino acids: CASNGGQDNQPQHF.

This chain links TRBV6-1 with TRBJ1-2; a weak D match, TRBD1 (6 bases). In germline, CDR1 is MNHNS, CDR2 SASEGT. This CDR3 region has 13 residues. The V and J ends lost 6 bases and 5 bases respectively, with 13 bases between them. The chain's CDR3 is CASRVRGAYGYTF. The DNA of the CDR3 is TGTGCCAGCAGGGTTCGGGGGGCGTATGGCTACACCTTC.

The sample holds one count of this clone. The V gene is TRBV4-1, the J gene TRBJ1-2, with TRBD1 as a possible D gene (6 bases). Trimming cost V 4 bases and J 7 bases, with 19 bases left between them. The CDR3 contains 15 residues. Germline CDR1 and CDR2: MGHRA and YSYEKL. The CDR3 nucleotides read TGCGCCAGCAGCCTCGCGGGCGGGGGCAGCGTTGGCTACACCTTC. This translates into CASSLAGGGSVGYTF.

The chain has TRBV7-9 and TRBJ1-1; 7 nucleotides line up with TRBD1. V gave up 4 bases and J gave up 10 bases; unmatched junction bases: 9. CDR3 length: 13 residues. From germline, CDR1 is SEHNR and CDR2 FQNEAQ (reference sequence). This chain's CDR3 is CASSSGQNRLAFF. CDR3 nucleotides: TGTGCCAGCAGCTCGGGACAGAACAGGTTAGCTTTCTTT.

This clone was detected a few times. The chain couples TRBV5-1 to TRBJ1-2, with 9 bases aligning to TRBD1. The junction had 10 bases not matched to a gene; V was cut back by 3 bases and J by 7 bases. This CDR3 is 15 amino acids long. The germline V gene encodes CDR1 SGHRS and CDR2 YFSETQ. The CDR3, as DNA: TGCGCCAGCAGCTCCGCCGGGACAGGGTCTATTGGCTACACCTTC. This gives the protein CASSSAGTGSIGYTF.

CDR3 coding DNA: TGTGCCAGCAGCTTAGGGGACTACCCGAAGAATGAGCAGTTCTTC. Protein: CASSLGDYPKNEQFF. The rearrangement uses TRBV7-6 and TRBJ2-1; the match to TRBD2 covers 7 bases. V lost 1 base, J lost 7 bases, and 7 bases stayed unmatched. This CDR3 has 15 amino acids. Germline loops: CDR1 SGHVS, CDR2 FNYEAQ.

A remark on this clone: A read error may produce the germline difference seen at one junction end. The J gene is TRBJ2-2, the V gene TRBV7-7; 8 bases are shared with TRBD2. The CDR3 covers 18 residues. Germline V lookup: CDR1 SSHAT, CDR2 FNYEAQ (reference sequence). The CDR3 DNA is TGTGCTAGCAGCCCTCTCTGGGCGGGAGGCCTGAACACCGGGGAGCTGTTTTTT. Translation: CASSPLWAGGLNTGELFF.

CDR3 in DNA: TGTGCCAGCAGTCCTGACAGGAGACGCTCCTACGAGCAGTACGTC. It translates to CASSPDRRRSYEQYV. The chain has TRBV28 and TRBJ2-7; possibly TRBD1 for D (6 bases). CDR3 length equals 15 residues. Deletions cut 5 bases from V and 0 bases from J, with 14 bases between. The germline gives CDR1 MDHEN, CDR2 SYDVKM.

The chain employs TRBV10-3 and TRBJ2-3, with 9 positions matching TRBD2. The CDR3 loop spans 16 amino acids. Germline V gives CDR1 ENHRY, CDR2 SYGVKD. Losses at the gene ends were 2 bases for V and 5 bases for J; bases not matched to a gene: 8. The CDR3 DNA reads TGTGCCATCAGTGAGGTAGTAGTGCGGGAGGGAGATACGCAGTATTTT. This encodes CAISEVVVREGDTQYF.

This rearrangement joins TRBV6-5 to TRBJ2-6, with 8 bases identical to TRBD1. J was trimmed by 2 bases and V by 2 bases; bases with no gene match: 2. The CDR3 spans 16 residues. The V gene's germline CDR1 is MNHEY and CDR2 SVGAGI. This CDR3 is CASSYPTGAGANVLTF. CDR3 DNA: TGTGCCAGCAGTTACCCGACAGGGGCTGGGGCCAACGTCCTGACTTTC.

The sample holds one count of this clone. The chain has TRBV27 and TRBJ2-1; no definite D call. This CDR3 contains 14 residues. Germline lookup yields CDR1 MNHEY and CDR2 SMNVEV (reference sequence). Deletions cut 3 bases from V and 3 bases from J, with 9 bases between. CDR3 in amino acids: CASSLAPLYNEQFF. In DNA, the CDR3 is TGTGCCAGCAGTTTGGCTCCTCTCTACAATGAGCAGTTCTTC.

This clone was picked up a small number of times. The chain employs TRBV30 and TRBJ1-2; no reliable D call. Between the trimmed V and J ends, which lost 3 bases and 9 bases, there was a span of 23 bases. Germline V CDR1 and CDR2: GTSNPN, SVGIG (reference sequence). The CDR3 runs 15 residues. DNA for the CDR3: TGTGCCTGGAGCCCCAACACAGCCACCCTGTTGAGCTACACCTTC. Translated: CAWSPNTATLLSYTF.

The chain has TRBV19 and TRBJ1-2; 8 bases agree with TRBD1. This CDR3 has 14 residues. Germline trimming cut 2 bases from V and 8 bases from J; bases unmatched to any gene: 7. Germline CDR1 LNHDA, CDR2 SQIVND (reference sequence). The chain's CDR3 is CASSISSGGGGYTF. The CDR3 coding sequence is TGTGCCAGTAGTATAAGTTCAGGGGGCGGGGGCTACACCTTC.

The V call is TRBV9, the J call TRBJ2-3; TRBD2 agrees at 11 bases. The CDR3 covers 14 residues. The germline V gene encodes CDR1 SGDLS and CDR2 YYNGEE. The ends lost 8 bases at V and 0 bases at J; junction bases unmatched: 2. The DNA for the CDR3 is TGTGCCAGTGGACTAGCGGGTAGCACAGATACGCAGTATTTT. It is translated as CASGLAGSTDTQYF.

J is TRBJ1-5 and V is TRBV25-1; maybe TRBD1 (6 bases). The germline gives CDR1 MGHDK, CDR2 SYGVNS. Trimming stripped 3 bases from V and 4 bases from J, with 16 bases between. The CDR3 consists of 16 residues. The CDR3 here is CASSDSLQGLNQPQHF. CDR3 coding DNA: TGTGCCAGCAGTGATTCGTTGCAGGGGCTGAATCAGCCCCAGCATTTT. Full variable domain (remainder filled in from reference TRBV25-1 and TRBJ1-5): EADIYQTPRYLVIGTGKKITLECSQTMGHDKMYWYQQDPGMELHLIHYSYGVNSTEKGDLSSESTVSRIRTEHFPLTLESARPSHTSQYLCASSDSLQGLNQPQHFGDGTRLSIL.

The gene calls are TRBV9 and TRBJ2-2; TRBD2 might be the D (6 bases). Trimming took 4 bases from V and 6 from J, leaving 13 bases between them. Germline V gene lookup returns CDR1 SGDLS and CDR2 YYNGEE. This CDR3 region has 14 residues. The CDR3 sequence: CASSRTKQAGELFF. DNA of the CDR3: TGTGCCAGCAGCAGGACTAAGCAAGCCGGGGAGCTGTTTTTT. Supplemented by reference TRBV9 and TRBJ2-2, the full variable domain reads DSGVTQTPKHLITATGQRVTLRCSPRSGDLSVYWYQQSLDQGLQFLIQYYNGEERAKGNILERFSAQQFPDLHSELNLSSLELGDSALYFCASSRTKQAGELFFGEGSRLTVL.

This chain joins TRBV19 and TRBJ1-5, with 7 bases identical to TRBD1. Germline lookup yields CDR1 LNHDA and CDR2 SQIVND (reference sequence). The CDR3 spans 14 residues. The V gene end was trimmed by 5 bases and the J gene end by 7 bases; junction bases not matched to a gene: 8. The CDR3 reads CASSVQGRRQPQHF. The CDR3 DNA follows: TGTGCCAGTAGTGTACAGGGGAGACGACAGCCCCAGCATTTT.

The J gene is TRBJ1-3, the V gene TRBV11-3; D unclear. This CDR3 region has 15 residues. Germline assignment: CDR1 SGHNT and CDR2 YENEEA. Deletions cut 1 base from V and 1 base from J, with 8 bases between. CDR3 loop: CASSLAPGSGNTIYF. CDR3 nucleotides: TGTGCCAGCAGCTTAGCTCCGGGGTCTGGAAACACCATATATTTT. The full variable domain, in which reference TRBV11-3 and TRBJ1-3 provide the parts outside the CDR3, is EAGVVQSPRYKIIEKKQPVAFWCNPISGHNTLYWYLQNLGQGPELLIRYENEEAVDDSQLPKDRFSAERLKGVDSTLKIQPAELGDSAVYLCASSLAPGSGNTIYFGEGSWLTVV.